Following are 4 T cell receptor beta chains from one sample sequenced in a study of blood T cell repertoires in COVID-19. Sequenced by immunoSEQ multiplex PCR; TCRdb stores in-frame clones only, minus some. The sample carries tens of thousands of clones, approximately 84% recorded once. The material sequenced was peripheral blood. These receptors originate from a human donor in a cohort sampled during active COVID-19.

The genes are TRBV11-1 and TRBJ2-5, with 9 bases aligning to TRBD1. The junction had 3 bases not matched to a gene; V was cut back by 5 bases and J by 5 bases. Germline V CDR1 and CDR2: SGHAT, FQDESV (reference sequence). There are 13 residues in the CDR3. This CDR3 is CASSQQGAETQYF. DNA of the CDR3: TGTGCCAGCAGCCAACAGGGGGCGGAGACCCAGTACTTC.

The chain is built from TRBV5-6 and TRBJ1-5, with 8 bases aligning to TRBD1. J was trimmed by 6 bases and V by 4 bases; bases with no gene match: 12. The CDR3 sequence is 16 residues long. Germline V gene data show CDR1 as SGHDT and CDR2 as YYEEEE. The CDR3 reads CASSDRDRRLSQPQHF. DNA for the CDR3: TGTGCCAGCAGCGACAGGGACAGGAGGCTCAGTCAGCCCCAGCATTTT. Looking up the rest from reference TRBV5-6 and TRBJ1-5 gives the full variable domain: DAGVTQSPTHLIKTRGQQVTLRCSPKSGHDTVSWYQQALGQGPQFIFQYYEEEERQRGNFPDRFSGHQFPNYSSELNVNALLLGDSALYLCASSDRDRRLSQPQHFGDGTRLSIL.

This rearrangement joins TRBV28 to TRBJ1-3; D is undetermined. V dropped 5 bases and J dropped 0 bases, with 14 bases sitting between them. The germline gives CDR1 MDHEN, CDR2 SYDVKM. This CDR3 spans 16 amino acids. The CDR3 nucleotides are TGTGCCAGCAGTAACCCTCTAAGCCTCTCTGGAAACACCATATATTTT. Its translation is CASSNPLSLSGNTIYF.

The genes are TRBV20-1 and TRBJ2-5; 12 bases agree with TRBD2. CDR1 is DFQATT, CDR2 SNEGSKA, per germline (reference sequence). The CDR3 runs to 16 residues. Trimming at V came to 3 bases and at J to 3 bases, leaving 8 bases not matched to a gene. CDR3 nucleotides: TGCAGTGCTAGTCGTCTAGCGGGGGGGGGAGAAGAGACCCAGTACTTC. Translating gives CSASRLAGGGEETQYF.